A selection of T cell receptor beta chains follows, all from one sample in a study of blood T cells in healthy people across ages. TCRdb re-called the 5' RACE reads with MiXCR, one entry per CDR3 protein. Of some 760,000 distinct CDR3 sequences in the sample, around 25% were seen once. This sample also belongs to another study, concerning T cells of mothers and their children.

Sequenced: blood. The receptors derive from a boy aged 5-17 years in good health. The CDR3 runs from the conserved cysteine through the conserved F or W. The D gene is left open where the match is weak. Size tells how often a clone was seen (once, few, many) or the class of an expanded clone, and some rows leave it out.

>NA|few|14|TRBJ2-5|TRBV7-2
CASSLALVDETQYF
TGTGCCAGCAGCTTAGCGCTAGTAGACGAGACCCAGTACTTC
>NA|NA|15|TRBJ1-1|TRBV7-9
CASSLEHRVHTEAFF
TGTGCCAGCAGCTTAGAACACAGAGTACACACTGAAGCTTTCTTT
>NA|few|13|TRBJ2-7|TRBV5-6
CASSPGYGAEQYF
TGTGCCAGCAGCCCGGGTTATGGGGCGGAGCAGTACTTC
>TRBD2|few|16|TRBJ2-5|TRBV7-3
CASSSGGNLGQETQYF
TGTGCCAGCAGCTCCGGGGGGAATTTGGGCCAAGAGACCCAGTACTTC
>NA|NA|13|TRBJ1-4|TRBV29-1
CSVVAATNEKLFF
TGCAGCGTTGTGGCCGCAACTAATGAAAAACTGTTTTTT
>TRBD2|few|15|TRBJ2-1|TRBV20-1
CSAAPLAGGYNEQFF
TGCAGTGCTGCCCCCCTAGCGGGAGGTTACAATGAGCAGTTCTTC
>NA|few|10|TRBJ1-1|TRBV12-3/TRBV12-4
CASSLETAFF
TGTGCCAGCAGTTTAGAGACAGCTTTCTTT
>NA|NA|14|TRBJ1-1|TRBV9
CASGRAREATEAFF
TGTGCCAGCGGCCGAGCCAGGGAAGCGACTGAAGCTTTCTTT
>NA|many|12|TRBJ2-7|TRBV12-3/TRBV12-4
CASRGLGDEQYF
TGTGCCAGCAGGGGATTAGGAGACGAGCAGTACTTC
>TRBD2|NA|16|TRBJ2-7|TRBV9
CASSVRGSALRDEQYF
TGTGCCAGCAGCGTGCGGGGGTCAGCACTACGGGACGAGCAGTACTTC
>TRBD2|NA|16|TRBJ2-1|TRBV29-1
CSVDGLADSSYNEQFF
TGCAGCGTTGATGGACTAGCGGATAGCTCCTACAATGAGCAGTTCTTC
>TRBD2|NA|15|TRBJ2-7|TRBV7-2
CASSWDSGGAYEQYF
TGTGCCAGCAGCTGGGATAGCGGGGGGGCCTACGAGCAGTACTTC
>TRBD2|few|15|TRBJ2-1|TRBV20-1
CSHSSRLAGYNEQFF
TGCAGTCATAGCAGTAGGCTAGCGGGGTACAATGAGCAGTTCTTC
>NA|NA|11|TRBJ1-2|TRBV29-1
CSVDISYGYTF
TGCAGCGTAGACATCTCTTATGGCTACACCTTC
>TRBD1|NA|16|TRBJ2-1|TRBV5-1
CASSLSGQGAHNEQFF
TGCGCCAGCAGCTTGTCGGGTCAGGGGGCGCACAATGAGCAGTTCTTC
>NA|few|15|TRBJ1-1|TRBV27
CASSLGEEGYTEAFF
TGTGCCAGCAGTCTAGGGGAGGAGGGCTACACTGAAGCTTTCTTT
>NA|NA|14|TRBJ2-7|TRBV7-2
CASSLGSSVYEQYF
TGTGCCAGCAGCTTAGGCTCCTCCGTCTACGAGCAGTACTTC
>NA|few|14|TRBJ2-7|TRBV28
CASSFSGPRGEQYF
TGTGCCAGCAGTTTTTCAGGGCCACGGGGGGAGCAGTACTTC
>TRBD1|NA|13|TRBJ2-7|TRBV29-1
CSARIGDSYEQYF
TGCAGCGCCCGGATCGGGGACAGCTACGAGCAGTACTTC
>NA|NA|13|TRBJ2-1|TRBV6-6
CASSYTAAWEQFF
TGTGCCAGCAGTTACACTGCGGCCTGGGAGCAGTTCTTC
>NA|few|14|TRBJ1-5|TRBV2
CASSAGRSNQPQHF
TGTGCCAGCAGTGCGGGGAGGTCTAATCAGCCCCAGCATTTT
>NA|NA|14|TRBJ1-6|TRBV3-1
CASSQEGVSSPLHF
TGTGCCAGCAGCCAAGAGGGAGTTAGTTCACCCCTCCACTTT
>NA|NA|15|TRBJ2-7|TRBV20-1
CSAREESRGTREQYF
TGCAGTGCTAGAGAGGAATCCAGGGGAACACGCGAGCAGTACTTC
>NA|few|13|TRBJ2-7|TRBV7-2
CASSPQITYEQYF
TGTGCCAGCAGCCCCCAGATTACCTACGAGCAGTACTTC
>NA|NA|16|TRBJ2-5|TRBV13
CASSLSRRVGQETQYF
TGTGCCAGCAGCCTTAGCAGGAGGGTAGGCCAAGAGACCCAGTACTTC
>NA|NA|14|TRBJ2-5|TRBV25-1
CASSESGIEETQYF
TGTGCCAGCAGTGAATCCGGGATAGAGGAGACCCAGTACTTC
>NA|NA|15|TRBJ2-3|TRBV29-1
CSAFTSKERTDTQYF
TGCAGCGCCTTCACTTCGAAAGAGAGGACAGATACGCAGTATTTT
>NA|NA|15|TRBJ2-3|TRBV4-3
CASSHEAASTDTQYF
TGCGCCAGCAGCCATGAAGCGGCGAGCACAGATACGCAGTATTTT
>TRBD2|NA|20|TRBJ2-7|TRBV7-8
CASSTQSGTSGPRSSYEQYF
TGTGCCAGCAGCACTCAGTCCGGGACTAGCGGGCCAAGGTCTTCCTACGAGCAGTACTTC
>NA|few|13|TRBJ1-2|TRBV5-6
CASSLLGNDGYTF
TGTGCCAGCAGCTTGCTAGGGAACGATGGCTACACCTTC
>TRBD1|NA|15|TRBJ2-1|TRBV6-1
CASSEWDRSTGEQFF
TGTGCCAGCAGTGAATGGGACAGGTCTACGGGTGAGCAGTTCTTC
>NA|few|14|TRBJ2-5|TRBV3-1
CASSQEGRKETQYF
TGTGCCAGCAGCCAAGAAGGACGGAAAGAGACCCAGTACTTC
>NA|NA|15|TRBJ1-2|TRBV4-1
CASSPRGRTLDGYTF
TGCGCCAGCAGCCCGCGGGGCAGAACCCTAGATGGCTACACCTTC
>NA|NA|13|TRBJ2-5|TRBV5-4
CASRDWTQETQYF
TGTGCCAGCAGGGACTGGACCCAAGAGACCCAGTACTTC
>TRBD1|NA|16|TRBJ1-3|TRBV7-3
CASSSQPTGSGNTIYF
TGTGCCAGCAGCTCACAACCGACAGGGTCTGGAAACACCATATATTTT
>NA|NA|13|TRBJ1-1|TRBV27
CASSYSQNTEAFF
TGTGCCAGCAGTTATAGCCAAAACACTGAAGCTTTCTTT
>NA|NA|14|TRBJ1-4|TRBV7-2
CASSLAGFNEKLFF
TGTGCCAGCAGCTTAGCAGGCTTTAATGAAAAACTGTTTTTT
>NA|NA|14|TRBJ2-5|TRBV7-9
CASSLLLGWETQYF
TGTGCCAGCAGCTTACTCCTCGGGTGGGAGACCCAGTACTTC
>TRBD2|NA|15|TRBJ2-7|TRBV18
CASSPGTSISYEQYF
TGTGCCAGCTCACCAGGGACTAGCATCTCCTACGAGCAGTACTTC
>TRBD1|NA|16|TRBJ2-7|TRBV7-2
CASSFRQGPSTYEQYF
TGTGCCAGCAGCTTCCGACAGGGCCCCTCAACCTACGAGCAGTACTTC
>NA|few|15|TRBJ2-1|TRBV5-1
CASSPGGIWGNEQFF
TGCGCCAGCAGCCCGGGGGGCATTTGGGGCAATGAGCAGTTCTTC
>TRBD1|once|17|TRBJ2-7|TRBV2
CASEVSDRDRGGYEQYF
TGTGCCAGCGAGGTCAGTGACCGGGACAGGGGAGGCTACGAGCAGTACTTC
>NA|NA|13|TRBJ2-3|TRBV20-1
CSADTGTRDTQYF
TGCAGTGCCGACACCGGGACTCGGGATACGCAGTATTTT
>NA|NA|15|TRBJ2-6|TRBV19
CASTIGVSGANVLTF
TGTGCCAGTACCATTGGGGTCTCTGGGGCCAACGTCCTGACTTTC
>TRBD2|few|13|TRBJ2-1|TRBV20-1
CSARPSGSDEQFF
TGCAGTGCTAGGCCTAGCGGGAGCGATGAGCAGTTCTTC
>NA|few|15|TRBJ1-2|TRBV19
CASSNPGYGVVGYTF
TGTGCCAGTAGTAACCCGGGCTACGGCGTAGTGGGCTACACCTTC
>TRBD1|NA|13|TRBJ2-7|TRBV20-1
CSAGDREPYEQYF
TGCAGTGCTGGGGACAGGGAACCCTACGAGCAGTACTTC
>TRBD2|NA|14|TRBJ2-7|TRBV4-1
CASSAGTSIAEQYF
TGCGCCAGCAGCGCCGGGACTAGCATAGCCGAGCAGTACTTC
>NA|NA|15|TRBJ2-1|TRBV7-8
CASSYRRGVDNEQFF
TGTGCCAGCAGCTACCGCAGGGGGGTGGACAATGAGCAGTTCTTC
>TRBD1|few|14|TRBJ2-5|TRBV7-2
CASSSDRGQGTQYF
TGTGCCAGCAGCTCGGACAGGGGACAAGGGACCCAGTACTTC